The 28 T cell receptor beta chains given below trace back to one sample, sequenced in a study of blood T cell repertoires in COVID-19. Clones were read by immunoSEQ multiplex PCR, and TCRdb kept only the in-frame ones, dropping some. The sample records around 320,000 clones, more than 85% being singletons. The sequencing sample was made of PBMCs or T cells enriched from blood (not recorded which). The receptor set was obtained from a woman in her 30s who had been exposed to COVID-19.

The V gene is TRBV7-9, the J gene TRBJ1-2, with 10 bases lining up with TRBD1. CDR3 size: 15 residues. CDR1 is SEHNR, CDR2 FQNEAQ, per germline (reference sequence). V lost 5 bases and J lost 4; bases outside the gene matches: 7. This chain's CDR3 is CASSPGQGRGYGYTF. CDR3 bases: TGTGCCAGCAGCCCGGGACAGGGGAGAGGCTATGGCTACACCTTC. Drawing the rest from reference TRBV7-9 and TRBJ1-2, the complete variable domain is DTGVSQNPRHKITKRGQNVTFRCDPISEHNRLYWYRQTLGQGPEFLTYFQNEAQLEKSRLLSDRFSAERPKGSFSTLEIQRTEQGDSAMYLCASSPGQGRGYGYTFGSGTRLTVV.

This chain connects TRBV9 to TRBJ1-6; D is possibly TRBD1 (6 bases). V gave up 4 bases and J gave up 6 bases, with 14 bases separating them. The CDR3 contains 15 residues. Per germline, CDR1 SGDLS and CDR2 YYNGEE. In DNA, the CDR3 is TGTGCCAGCAGCTTTCGGACAGCCGGTAATTCACCCCTCCACTTT. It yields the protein CASSFRTAGNSPLHF.

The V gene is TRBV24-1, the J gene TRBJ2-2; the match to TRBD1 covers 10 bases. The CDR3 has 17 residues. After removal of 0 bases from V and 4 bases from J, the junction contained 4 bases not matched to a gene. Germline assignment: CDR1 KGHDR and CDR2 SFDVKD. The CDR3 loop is CATSDLPGQGTTGELFF. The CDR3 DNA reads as TGTGCCACCAGTGATTTGCCGGGACAGGGGACCACCGGGGAGCTGTTTTTT.

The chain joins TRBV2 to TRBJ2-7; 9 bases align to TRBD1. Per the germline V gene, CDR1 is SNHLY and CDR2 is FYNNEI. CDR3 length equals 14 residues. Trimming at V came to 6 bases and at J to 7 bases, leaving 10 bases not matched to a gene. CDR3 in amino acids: CASSLYRGQGEQYF. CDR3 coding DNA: TGTGCCAGCAGCTTATACAGGGGGCAAGGAGAGCAGTACTTC.

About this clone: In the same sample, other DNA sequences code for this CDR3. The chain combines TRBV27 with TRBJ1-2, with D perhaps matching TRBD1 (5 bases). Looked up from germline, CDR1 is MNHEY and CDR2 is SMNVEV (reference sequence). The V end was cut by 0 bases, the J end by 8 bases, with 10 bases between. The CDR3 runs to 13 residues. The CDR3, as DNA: TGTGCCAGCAGTTTATCGGGGGGAGGGGGCTACACCTTC. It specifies CASSLSGGGGYTF.

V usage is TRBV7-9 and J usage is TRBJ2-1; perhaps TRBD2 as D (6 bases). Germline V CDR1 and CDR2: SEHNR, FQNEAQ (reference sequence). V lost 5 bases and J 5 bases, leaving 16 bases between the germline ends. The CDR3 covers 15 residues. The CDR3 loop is CASSPANSGNNEQFF. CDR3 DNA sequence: TGTGCCAGCAGCCCGGCTAATAGCGGAAACAATGAGCAGTTCTTC. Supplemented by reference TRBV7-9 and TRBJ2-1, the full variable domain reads DTGVSQNPRHKITKRGQNVTFRCDPISEHNRLYWYRQTLGQGPEFLTYFQNEAQLEKSRLLSDRFSAERPKGSFSTLEIQRTEQGDSAMYLCASSPANSGNNEQFFGPGTRLTVL.

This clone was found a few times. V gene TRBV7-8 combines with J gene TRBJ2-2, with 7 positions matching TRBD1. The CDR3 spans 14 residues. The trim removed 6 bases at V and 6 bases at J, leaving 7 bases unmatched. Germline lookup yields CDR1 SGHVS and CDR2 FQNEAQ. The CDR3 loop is CASRKQGLAGELFF. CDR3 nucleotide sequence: TGTGCCAGCAGGAAACAGGGGCTTGCCGGGGAGCTGTTTTTT.

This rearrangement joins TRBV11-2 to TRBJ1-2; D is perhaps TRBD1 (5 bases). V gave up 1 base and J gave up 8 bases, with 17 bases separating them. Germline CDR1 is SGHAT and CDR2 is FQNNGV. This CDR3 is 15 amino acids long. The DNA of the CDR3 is TGTGCCAGCAGCTTAGGTGGACGGGGGGAAAAAGGCTACACCTTC. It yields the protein CASSLGGRGEKGYTF.

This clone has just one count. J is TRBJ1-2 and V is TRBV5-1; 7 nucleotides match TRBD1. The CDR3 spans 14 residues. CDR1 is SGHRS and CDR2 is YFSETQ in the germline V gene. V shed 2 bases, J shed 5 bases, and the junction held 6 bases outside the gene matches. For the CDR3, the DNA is TGCGCCAGCAGCTTTGGACAGGCTGGGTATGGCTACACCTTC. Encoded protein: CASSFGQAGYGYTF. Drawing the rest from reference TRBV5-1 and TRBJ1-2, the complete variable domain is KAGVTQTPRYLIKTRGQQVTLSCSPISGHRSVSWYQQTPGQGLQFLFEYFSETQRNKGNFPGRFSGRQFSNSRSEMNVSTLELGDSALYLCASSFGQAGYGYTFGSGTRLTVV.

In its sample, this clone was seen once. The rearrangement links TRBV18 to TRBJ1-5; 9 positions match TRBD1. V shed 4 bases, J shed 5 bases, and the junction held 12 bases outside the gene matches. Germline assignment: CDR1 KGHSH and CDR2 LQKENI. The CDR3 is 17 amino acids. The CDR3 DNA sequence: TGTGCCAGCTCACGCGGGACAGGGAGGCCATTTTATCAGCCCCAGCATTTT. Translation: CASSRGTGRPFYQPQHF.

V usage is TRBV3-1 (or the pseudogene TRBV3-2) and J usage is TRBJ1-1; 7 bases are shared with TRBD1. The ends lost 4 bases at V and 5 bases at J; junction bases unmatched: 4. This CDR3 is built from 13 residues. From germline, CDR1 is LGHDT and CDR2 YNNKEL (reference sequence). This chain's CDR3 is CASSPRQGTEAFF. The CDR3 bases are TGTGCCAGCAGCCCCAGACAGGGAACTGAAGCTTTCTTT.

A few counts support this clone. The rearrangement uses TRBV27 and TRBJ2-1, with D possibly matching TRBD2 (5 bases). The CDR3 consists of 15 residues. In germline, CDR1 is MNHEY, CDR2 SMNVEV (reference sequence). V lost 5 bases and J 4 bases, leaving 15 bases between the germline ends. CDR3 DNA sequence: TGTGCCAGCAGTATCAGCGGTCCCGGATACAATGAGCAGTTCTTC. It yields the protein CASSISGPGYNEQFF.

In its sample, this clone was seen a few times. CDR3 coding DNA: TGTGCCAGCAGTGGAGGGGTTTTGCAGCCCCAGCATTTT. Amino acid sequence: CASSGGVLQPQHF. The chain employs TRBV27 and TRBJ1-5; D possibly corresponds to TRBD1 (5 bases). The length of the CDR3 is 13 residues. The V end was cut by 5 bases, the J end by 7 bases, with 12 bases between. Germline V gives CDR1 MNHEY, CDR2 SMNVEV (reference sequence).

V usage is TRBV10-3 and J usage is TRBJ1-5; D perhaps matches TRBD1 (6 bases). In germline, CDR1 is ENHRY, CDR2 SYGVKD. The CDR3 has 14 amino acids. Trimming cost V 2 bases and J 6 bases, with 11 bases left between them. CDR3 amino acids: CAISEARGIQPQHF. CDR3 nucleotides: TGTGCCATCAGTGAGGCCAGGGGCATTCAGCCCCAGCATTTT.

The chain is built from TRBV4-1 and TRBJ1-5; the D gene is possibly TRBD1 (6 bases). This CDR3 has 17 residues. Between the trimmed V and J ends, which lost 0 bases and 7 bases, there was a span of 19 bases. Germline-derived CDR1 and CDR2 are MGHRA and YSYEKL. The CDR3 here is CASSQDQGRGLGQPQHF. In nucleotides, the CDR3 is TGCGCCAGCAGCCAAGATCAGGGGCGAGGGTTGGGACAGCCCCAGCATTTT.

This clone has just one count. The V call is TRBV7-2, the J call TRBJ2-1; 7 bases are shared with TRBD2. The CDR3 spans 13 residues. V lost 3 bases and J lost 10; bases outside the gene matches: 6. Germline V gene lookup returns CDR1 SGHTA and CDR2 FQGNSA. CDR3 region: CASSFGGIYEQFF. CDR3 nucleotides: TGTGCCAGCAGCTTCGGGGGGATTTACGAGCAGTTCTTC.

DNA of the CDR3: TGTGCCACCATGGACAGAACTGGAAACACCATATATTTT. Its protein is CATMDRTGNTIYF. J is TRBJ1-3 and V is TRBV19, with D possibly matching TRBD1 (6 bases). From germline, CDR1 is LNHDA and CDR2 SQIVND (reference sequence). V lost 10 bases to trimming and J lost 2 bases, with 12 bases between them. The CDR3 runs to 13 residues.

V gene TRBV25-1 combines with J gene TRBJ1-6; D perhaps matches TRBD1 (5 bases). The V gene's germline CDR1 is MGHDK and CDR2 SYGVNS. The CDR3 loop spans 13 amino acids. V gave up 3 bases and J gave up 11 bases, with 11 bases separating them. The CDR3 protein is CASSEGGLAPLHF. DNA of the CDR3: TGTGCCAGCAGTGAGGGGGGTTTGGCACCCCTCCACTTT.

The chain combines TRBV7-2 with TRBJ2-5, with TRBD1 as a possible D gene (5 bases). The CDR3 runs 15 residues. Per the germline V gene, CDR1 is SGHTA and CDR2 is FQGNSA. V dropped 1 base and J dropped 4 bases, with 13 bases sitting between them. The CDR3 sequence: CASSLGSFRAETQYF. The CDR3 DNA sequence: TGTGCCAGCAGCTTAGGGAGTTTCAGGGCAGAGACCCAGTACTTC.

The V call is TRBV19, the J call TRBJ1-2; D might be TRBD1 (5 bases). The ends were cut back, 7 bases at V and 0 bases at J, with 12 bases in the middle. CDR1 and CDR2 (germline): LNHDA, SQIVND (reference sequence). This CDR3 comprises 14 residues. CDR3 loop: CASKPTVSNYGYTF. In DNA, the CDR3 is TGTGCCAGTAAACCGACAGTCTCTAACTATGGCTACACCTTC.

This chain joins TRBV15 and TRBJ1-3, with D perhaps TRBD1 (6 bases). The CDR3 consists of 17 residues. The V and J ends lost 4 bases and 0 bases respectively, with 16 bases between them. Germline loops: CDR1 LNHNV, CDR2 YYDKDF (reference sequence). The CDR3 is CATSILGQRNSGNTIYF. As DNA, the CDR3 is TGTGCCACCAGCATATTAGGACAGCGAAACTCTGGAAACACCATATATTTT.

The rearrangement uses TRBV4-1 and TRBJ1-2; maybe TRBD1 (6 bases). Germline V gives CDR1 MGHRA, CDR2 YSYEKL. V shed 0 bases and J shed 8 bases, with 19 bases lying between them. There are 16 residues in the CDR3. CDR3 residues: CASSQEPGEVYGGYTF. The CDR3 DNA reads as TGCGCCAGCAGCCAAGAACCAGGGGAAGTTTACGGGGGCTACACCTTC.

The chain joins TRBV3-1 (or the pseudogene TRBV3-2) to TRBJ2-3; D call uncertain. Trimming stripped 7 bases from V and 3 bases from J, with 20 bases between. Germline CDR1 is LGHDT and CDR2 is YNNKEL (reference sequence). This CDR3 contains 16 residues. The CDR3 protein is CASTIIRVRGTDTQYF. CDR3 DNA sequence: TGTGCCAGCACCATTATTAGAGTTAGAGGAACAGATACGCAGTATTTT.

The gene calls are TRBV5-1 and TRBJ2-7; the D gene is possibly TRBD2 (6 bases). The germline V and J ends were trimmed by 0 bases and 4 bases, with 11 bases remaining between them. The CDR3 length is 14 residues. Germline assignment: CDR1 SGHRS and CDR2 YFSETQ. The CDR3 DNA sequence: TGCGCCAGCAGCTTGGGTGAGGGAGGATACGAGCAGTACTTC. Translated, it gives CASSLGEGGYEQYF.

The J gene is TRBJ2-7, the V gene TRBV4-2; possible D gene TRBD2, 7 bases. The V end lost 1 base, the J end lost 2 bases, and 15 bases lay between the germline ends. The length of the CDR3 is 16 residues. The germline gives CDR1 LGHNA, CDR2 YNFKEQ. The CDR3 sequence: CASSQGSRGGPYEQYF. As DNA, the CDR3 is TGTGCCAGCAGCCAAGGCTCAAGGGGGGGCCCCTACGAGCAGTACTTC.

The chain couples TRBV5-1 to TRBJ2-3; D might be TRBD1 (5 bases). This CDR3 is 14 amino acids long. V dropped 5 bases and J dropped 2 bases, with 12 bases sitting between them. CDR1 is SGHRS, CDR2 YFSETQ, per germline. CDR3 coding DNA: TGCGCCAGCAGTCGAAGACAGCCCACAGATACGCAGTATTTT. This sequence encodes CASSRRQPTDTQYF.

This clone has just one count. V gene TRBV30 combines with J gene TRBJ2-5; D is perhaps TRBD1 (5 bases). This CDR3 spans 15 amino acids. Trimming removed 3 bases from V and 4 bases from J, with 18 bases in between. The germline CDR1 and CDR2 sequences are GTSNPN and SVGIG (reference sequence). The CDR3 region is CAWSSVQGFRETQYF. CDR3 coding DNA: TGTGCCTGGAGCTCCGTCCAGGGTTTTCGAGAGACCCAGTACTTC.

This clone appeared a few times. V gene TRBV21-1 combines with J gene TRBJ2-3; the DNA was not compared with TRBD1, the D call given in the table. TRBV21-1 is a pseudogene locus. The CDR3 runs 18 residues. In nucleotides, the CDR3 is TGTGCCAGCAGCATACCGGGACAGAGAAATCCTAGCACAGATACGCAGTATTTT. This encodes CASSIPGQRNPSTDTQYF.